These 3 T cell receptor beta chains share one sample of origin, sequenced in a study of T cell repertoires in ileal Crohn's disease. This table comes from immunoSEQ multiplex PCR, and its TCRdb copy is limited to in-frame clones, with some not included. The repertoire holds fewer than 4,500 clones, approximately 83% seen once, with around 6.7% in the top ten. The sample consisted of ileal tissue. These receptor sequences come from an adult with Crohn's disease.

This chain joins TRBV5-1 and TRBJ2-1; 12 bases line up with TRBD1. Germline V gives CDR1 SGHRS, CDR2 YFSETQ. This CDR3 spans 15 amino acids. Trimming removed 3 bases from V and 12 bases from J; junction bases left unmatched: 10. This chain's CDR3 is CASSYSGTGGDWQFF. CDR3 nucleotides: TGCGCCAGCAGCTACTCCGGGACAGGGGGCGATTGGCAGTTCTTC.

The chain joins TRBV2 to TRBJ2-1, with TRBD2 identical over 10 bases. Germline V lookup: CDR1 SNHLY, CDR2 FYNNEI. The CDR3 totals 14 residues. The V gene end was trimmed by 7 bases and the J gene end by 7 bases; junction bases not matched to a gene: 7. The CDR3 reads CASIPSGGRNEQFF. The CDR3 DNA sequence: TGTGCCAGCATACCTAGCGGGGGCAGGAATGAGCAGTTCTTC.

The V and J genes are TRBV5-4 and TRBJ1-1; no definite D call. Between the trimmed V and J ends, which lost 3 bases and 5 bases, there was a span of 20 bases. The CDR3 contains 16 residues. In germline, CDR1 is SGHNT, CDR2 YYREEE (reference sequence). Here the CDR3 reads CASSWWGGIGSTEAFF. The CDR3 DNA sequence: TGTGCCAGCAGCTGGTGGGGAGGTATCGGGTCAACTGAAGCTTTCTTT.